This is a list of T cell receptor beta chains from one sample in a study. TCRdb reanalysed the multiplex PCR reads using MiXCR and keeps one entry per CDR3 protein. The repertoire holds roughly 2,400 distinct CDR3 sequences, with 2% to 3% as singletons. Source material: tumor-infiltrating Tregs sorted from the breast tumor. Receptors originate from a female donor with breast cancer. The CDR3 runs from the conserved cysteine through the conserved F or W. Each record gives: J gene, D gene, clone size, V gene, CDR3 protein, CDR3 DNA. A D gene is named only where the DNA matches it firmly. Expanded clones get a size class; other rows say once, few or many, or leave the size out.

TRBJ1-2 | - | - | TRBV12-3/TRBV12-4 | CASSFARAYGYTF | TGTGCCAGCAGTTTTGCGAGGGCGTATGGCTACACCTTC
TRBJ1-2 | - | medium-sized | TRBV12-3/TRBV12-4 | CASSLDGATYYGYTF | TGTGCCAGCAGTTTAGACGGCGCCACCTACTATGGCTACACCTTC
TRBJ1-2 | - | medium-sized | TRBV12-3/TRBV12-4 | CASSFADVGGYTF | TGTGCCAGCAGTTTTGCAGATGTGGGTGGCTACACCTTC
TRBJ1-2 | - | medium-sized | TRBV12-3/TRBV12-4 | CASSLGIGLYGYTF | TGTGCCAGCAGTTTAGGAATCGGACTCTATGGCTACACCTTC
TRBJ1-2 | TRBD1 | medium-sized | TRBV12-3/TRBV12-4 | CASRRQGTRGYTF | TGTGCCAGCAGGCGACAGGGGACAAGGGGCTACACCTTC
TRBJ1-2 | - | medium-sized | TRBV12-3/TRBV12-4 | CASRSPGPPYGYTF | TGTGCCAGCAGATCCCCGGGGCCTCCCTATGGCTACACCTTC
TRBJ1-2 | TRBD1 | medium-sized | TRBV12-3/TRBV12-4 | CASTHPGQGGYGYTF | TGTGCCAGCACCCACCCGGGACAGGGAGGCTATGGCTACACCTTC
TRBJ1-2 | - | medium-sized | TRBV12-3/TRBV12-4 | CASSLLDSNFYGYTF | TGTGCCAGCAGTTTACTAGACAGCAACTTCTATGGCTACACCTTC
TRBJ1-2 | - | medium-sized | TRBV12-3/TRBV12-4 | CASSLSSQTIFSNYGYTF | TGTGCCAGCAGTTTGTCCAGTCAGACCATATTTTCGAACTATGGCTACACCTTC
TRBJ1-2 | - | - | TRBV12-3/TRBV12-4 | CASSLDRVEDYGYTF | TGTGCCAGCAGTTTAGACCGGGTCGAGGACTATGGCTACACCTTC
TRBJ1-2 | - | medium-sized | TRBV12-3/TRBV12-4 | CASSLRRWRYGYTF | TGTGCCAGCAGTTTACGCAGGTGGAGGTATGGCTACACCTTC
TRBJ1-2 | - | medium-sized | TRBV12-3/TRBV12-4 | CASSGTRSAGYTF | TGTGCCAGCTCCGGGACCAGGTCGGCTGGCTACACCTTC
TRBJ1-2 | - | medium-sized | TRBV12-3/TRBV12-4 | CASSLFTIANYGYTF | TGTGCCAGCAGTTTGTTTACAATAGCTAACTATGGCTACACCTTC
TRBJ1-2 | - | medium-sized | TRBV12-3/TRBV12-4 | CASSQGQNYGYTF | TGTGCCAGCAGTCAGGGACAAAACTATGGCTACACCTTC
TRBJ1-2 | - | many | TRBV12-3/TRBV12-4 | CASSLDGVNYGYTF | TGTGCCAGCAGTTTAGATGGGGTTAACTATGGCTACACCTTC
TRBJ1-2 | - | medium-sized | TRBV12-3/TRBV12-4 | CASSFTGTNYGYTF | TGTGCCAGCAGTTTTACAGGCACCAACTATGGCTACACCTTC
TRBJ1-2 | TRBD1 | medium-sized | TRBV12-3/TRBV12-4 | CASRSGQIYGYTF | TGTGCCAGCAGATCGGGACAGATCTATGGCTACACCTTC
TRBJ1-2 | - | medium-sized | TRBV12-3/TRBV12-4 | CASSQDSDYGYTF | TGTGCCAGCAGTCAGGACAGCGACTATGGCTACACCTTC
TRBJ1-2 | - | medium-sized | TRBV12-3/TRBV12-4 | CASRDTGLVYGYTF | TGTGCCAGCAGGGATACGGGACTGGTATATGGCTACACCTTC
TRBJ1-2 | TRBD1 | medium-sized | TRBV12-3/TRBV12-4 | CASSDPSGTGRTGGYTF | TGTGCCAGCAGTGACCCCTCCGGGACAGGACGTACTGGTGGCTACACCTTC
TRBJ1-2 | - | many | TRBV12-3/TRBV12-4 | CASSPTGSNGYTF | TGTGCCAGCAGCCCTACAGGATCGAACGGCTACACCTTC
TRBJ1-2 | - | medium-sized | TRBV12-3/TRBV12-4 | CASSLGLVHYGYTF | TGTGCCAGCAGTTTAGGCTTGGTTCACTATGGCTACACCTTC
TRBJ1-2 | TRBD1 | medium-sized | TRBV12-3/TRBV12-4 | CASSRWGQDGYTF | TGTGCCAGCAGTCGATGGGGACAGGATGGCTACACCTTC
TRBJ1-2 | - | large | TRBV12-3/TRBV12-4 | CASSPASTNYGYTF | TGTGCCAGCAGTCCCGCCAGTACTAACTATGGCTACACCTTC
TRBJ1-2 | - | medium-sized | TRBV12-3/TRBV12-4 | CASSRDLNYGYTF | TGTGCCAGCAGTCGTGATCTTAACTATGGCTACACCTTC